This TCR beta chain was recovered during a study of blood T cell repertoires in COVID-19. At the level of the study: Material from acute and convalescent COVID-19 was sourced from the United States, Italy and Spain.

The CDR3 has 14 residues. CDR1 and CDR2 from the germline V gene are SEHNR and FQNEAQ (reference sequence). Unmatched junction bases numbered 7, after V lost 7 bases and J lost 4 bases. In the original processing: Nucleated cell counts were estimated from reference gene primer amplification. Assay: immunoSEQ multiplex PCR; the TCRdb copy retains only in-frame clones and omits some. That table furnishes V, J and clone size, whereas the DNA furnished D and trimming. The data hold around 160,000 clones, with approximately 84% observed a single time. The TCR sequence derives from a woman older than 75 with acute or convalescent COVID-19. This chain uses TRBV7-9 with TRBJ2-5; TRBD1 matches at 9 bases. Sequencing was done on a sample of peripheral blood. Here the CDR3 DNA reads TGTGCCAGCAACCCACAGGGGGCGAGAGAGACCCAGTACTTC. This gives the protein CASNPQGARETQYF.